Described below is a single TCR beta chain sequence and its context. This sample is part of a study of blood T cell repertoires in COVID-19. Study context: COVID-19 samples, acute and convalescent, were from the United States, Italy and Spain. Sources were T cells, B-cell-depleted T cells, or PBMCs; the material itself was cDNA or gDNA.

Germline V gene data show CDR1 as PRHDT and CDR2 as FYEKMQ (reference sequence). This CDR3 is built from 13 residues. Trimming left V 2 bases short and J 6 bases short, with 10 bases between. How the authors handled the data: Reference gene primer amplification yielded estimated nucleated cell counts. Only in-frame clones appear in the TCRdb table, and some are missing; sequencing was by immunoSEQ multiplex PCR. V, J and clone size derive from that table, while D and trimming were established from the DNA sequence. The sample carries about 120,000 clones, more than 60% recorded once. The sequence was obtained from an older man with acute or convalescent COVID-19. The chain combines TRBV13 with TRBJ1-2, with D possibly being TRBD1 (6 bases). The sequencing input was peripheral blood. The CDR3 sequence: CASSLSEGDGYTF. The CDR3 nucleotides are TGTGCCAGCAGCTTATCTGAGGGGGATGGCTACACCTTC. Filled out from reference TRBV13 and TRBJ1-2, the complete variable domain reads AAGVIQSPRHLIKEKRETATLKCYPIPRHDTVYWYQQGPGQDPQFLISFYEKMQSDKGSIPDRFSAQQFSDYHSELNMSSLELGDSALYFCASSLSEGDGYTFGSGTRLTVV.